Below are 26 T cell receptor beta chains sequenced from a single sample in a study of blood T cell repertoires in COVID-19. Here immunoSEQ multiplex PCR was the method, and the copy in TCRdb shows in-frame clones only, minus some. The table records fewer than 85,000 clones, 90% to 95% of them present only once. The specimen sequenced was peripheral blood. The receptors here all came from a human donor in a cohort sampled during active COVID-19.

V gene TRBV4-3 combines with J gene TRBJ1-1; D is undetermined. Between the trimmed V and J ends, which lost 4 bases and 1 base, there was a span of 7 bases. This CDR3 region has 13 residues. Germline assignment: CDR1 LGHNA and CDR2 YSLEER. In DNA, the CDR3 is TGCGCCAGCAGCCTGGGCAAGAACACTGAAGCTTTCTTT. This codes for CASSLGKNTEAFF.

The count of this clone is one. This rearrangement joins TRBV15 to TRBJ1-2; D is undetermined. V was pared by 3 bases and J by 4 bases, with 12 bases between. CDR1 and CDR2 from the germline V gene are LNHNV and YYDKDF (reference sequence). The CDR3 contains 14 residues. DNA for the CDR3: TGTGCCACCAGCAGTGGTCCGGGAACCTATGGCTACACCTTC. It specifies CATSSGPGTYGYTF.

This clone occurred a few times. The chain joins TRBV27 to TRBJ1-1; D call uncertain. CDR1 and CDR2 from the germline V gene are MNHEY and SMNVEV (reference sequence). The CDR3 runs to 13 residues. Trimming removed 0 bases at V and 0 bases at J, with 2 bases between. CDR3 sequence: CASSLSVNTEAFF. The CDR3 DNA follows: TGTGCCAGCAGTTTATCCGTGAACACTGAAGCTTTCTTT.

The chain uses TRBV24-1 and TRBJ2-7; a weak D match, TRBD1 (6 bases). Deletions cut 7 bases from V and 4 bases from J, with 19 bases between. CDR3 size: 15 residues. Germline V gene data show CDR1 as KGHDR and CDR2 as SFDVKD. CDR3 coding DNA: TGTGCCACCAGGTACAGGGAACGGAACACATACGAGCAGTACTTC. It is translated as CATRYRERNTYEQYF.

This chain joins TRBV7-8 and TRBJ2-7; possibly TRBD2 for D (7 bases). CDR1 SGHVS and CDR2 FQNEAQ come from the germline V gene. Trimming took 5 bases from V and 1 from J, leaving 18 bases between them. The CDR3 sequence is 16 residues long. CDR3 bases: TGTGCCAGCAGCCGAACGGGGGGCCTTTCTTCCTACGAGCAGTACTTC. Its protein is CASSRTGGLSSYEQYF.

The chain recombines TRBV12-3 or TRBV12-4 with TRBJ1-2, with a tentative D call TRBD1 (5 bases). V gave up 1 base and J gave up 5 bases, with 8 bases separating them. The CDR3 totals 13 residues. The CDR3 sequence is CASSLVRVYGYTF. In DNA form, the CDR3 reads TGTGCCAGCAGTTTAGTCAGGGTGTATGGCTACACCTTC.

CDR3 DNA: TGTGCCAGCAGTGAATATTCAGGGGAAAAACTGTTTTTT. This encodes CASSEYSGEKLFF. The chain couples TRBV6-1 to TRBJ1-4; a possible D gene is TRBD1 (5 bases). There are 13 residues in the CDR3. Germline V lookup: CDR1 MNHNS, CDR2 SASEGT. V was trimmed by 2 bases and J by 8 bases, leaving 9 bases between them.

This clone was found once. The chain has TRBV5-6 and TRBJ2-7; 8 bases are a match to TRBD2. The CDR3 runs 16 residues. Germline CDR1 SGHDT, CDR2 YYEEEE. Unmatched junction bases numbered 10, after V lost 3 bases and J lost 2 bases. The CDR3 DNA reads TGTGCCAGCAGCTCCACCCGGGACGGGAGGGCCTACGAGCAGTACTTC. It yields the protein CASSSTRDGRAYEQYF.

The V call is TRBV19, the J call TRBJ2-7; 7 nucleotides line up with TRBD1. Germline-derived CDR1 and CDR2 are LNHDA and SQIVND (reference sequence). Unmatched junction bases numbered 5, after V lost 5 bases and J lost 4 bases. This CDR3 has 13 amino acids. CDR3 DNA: TGTGCCAGTAGTCCAGGGGGTGGGTACGAGCAGTACTTC. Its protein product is CASSPGGGYEQYF. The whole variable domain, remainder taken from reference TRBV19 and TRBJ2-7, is DGGITQSPKYLFRKEGQNVTLSCEQNLNHDAMYWYRQDPGQGLRLIYYSQIVNDFQKGDIAEGYSVSREKKESFPLTVTSAQKNPTAFYLCASSPGGGYEQYFGPGTRLTVT.

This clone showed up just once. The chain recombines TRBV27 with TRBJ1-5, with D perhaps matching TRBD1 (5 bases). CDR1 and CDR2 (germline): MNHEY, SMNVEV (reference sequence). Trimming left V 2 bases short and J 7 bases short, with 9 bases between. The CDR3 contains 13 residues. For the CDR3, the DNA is TGTGCCAGCAGTTTACTGGGGGGACAGCCCCAGCATTTT. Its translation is CASSLLGGQPQHF.

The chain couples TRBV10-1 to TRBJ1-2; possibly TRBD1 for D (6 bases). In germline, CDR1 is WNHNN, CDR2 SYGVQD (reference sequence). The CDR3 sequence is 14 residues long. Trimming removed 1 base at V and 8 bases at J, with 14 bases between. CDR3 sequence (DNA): TGCGCCAGCAGTGAGTTGGAAGGGGGTAAAGGCTACACCTTC. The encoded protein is CASSELEGGKGYTF.

CDR3 amino acids: CASSALQGISYEQYF. The CDR3 nucleotides are TGTGCCAGCAGCGCATTACAGGGTATATCCTACGAGCAGTACTTC. The rearrangement uses TRBV2 and TRBJ2-7; D may be TRBD1 (6 bases). This CDR3 spans 15 amino acids. The germline V gene encodes CDR1 SNHLY and CDR2 FYNNEI. With 6 bases removed from V and 1 base from J, the gap between germline ends came to 16 bases.

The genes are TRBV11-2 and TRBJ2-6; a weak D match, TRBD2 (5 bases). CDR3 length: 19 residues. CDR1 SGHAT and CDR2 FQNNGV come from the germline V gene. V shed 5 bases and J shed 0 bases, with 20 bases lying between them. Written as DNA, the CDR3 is TGTGCCAGCAGCCCCTGGAGGCCATTCACCTTCTCTGGGGCCAACGTCCTGACTTTC. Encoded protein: CASSPWRPFTFSGANVLTF. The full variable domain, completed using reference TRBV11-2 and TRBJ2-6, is EAGVAQSPRYKIIEKRQSVAFWCNPISGHATLYWYQQILGQGPKLLIQFQNNGVVDDSQLPKDRFSAERLKGVDSTLKIQPAKLEDSAVYLCASSPWRPFTFSGANVLTFGAGSRLTVL.

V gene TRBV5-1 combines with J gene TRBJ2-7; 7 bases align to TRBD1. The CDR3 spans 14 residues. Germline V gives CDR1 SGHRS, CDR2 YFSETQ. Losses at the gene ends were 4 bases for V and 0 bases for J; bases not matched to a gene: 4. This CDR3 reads CASSPGDSSYEQYF. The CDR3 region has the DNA TGCGCCAGCAGCCCTGGGGACAGCTCCTACGAGCAGTACTTC.

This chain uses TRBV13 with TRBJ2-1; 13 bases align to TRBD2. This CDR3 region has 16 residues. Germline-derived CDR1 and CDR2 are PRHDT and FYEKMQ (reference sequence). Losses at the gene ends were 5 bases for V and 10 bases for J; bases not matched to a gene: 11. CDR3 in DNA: TGTGCCAGCAGCACCCGACTAGCGGGGGGCCCCGTAGAGCAGTTCTTC. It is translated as CASSTRLAGGPVEQFF.

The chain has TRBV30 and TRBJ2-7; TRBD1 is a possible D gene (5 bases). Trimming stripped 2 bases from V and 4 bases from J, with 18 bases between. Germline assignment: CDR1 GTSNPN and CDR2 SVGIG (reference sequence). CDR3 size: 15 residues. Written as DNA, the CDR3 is TGTGCCTGGAGTATCTTTCCAGGGAAAGAGTACGAGCAGTACTTC. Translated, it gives CAWSIFPGKEYEQYF.

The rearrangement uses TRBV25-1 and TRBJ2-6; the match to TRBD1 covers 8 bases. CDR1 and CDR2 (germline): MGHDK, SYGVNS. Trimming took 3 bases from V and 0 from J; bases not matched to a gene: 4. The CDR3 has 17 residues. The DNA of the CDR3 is TGTGCCAGCAGTGACTGGACAGGGTCCTCTGGGGCCAACGTCCTGACTTTC. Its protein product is CASSDWTGSSGANVLTF.

CDR3 amino acids: CASSKVEGANYGYTF. For the CDR3, the DNA is TGTGCCAGCAGCAAAGTTGAGGGTGCTAACTATGGCTACACCTTC. The chain joins TRBV21-1 to TRBJ1-2. TRBV21-1 is a documented pseudogene. There are 15 residues in the CDR3.

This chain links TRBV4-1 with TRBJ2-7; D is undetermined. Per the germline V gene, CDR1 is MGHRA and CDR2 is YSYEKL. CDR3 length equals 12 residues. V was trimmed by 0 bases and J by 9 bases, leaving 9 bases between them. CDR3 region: CASSQDGEGQYF. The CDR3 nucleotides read TGCGCCAGCAGCCAAGATGGAGAAGGGCAGTACTTC.

The CDR3 nucleotides read TGTGCCAGCAGCAAAAGGCTAGGGGGGGACTATGGCTACACCTTC. Amino acids: CASSKRLGGDYGYTF. The rearrangement links TRBV21-1 to TRBJ1-2. TRBV21-1 is reported as a pseudogene. CDR3 length: 15 residues.

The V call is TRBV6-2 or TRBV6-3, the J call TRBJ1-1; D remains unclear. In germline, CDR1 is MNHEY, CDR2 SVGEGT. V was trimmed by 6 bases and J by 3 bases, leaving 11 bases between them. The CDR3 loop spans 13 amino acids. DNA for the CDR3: TGTGCCAGCAGCCCCCGACTTGACACTGAAGCTTTCTTT. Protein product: CASSPRLDTEAFF.

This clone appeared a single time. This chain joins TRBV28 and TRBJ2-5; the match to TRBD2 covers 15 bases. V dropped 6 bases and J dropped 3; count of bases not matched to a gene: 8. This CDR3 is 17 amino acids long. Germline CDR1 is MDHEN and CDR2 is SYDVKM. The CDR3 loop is CASSPGLAGGPKETQYF. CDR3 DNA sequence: TGTGCCAGCAGCCCGGGACTAGCGGGGGGACCTAAAGAGACCCAGTACTTC. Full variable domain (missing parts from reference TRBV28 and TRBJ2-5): DVKVTQSSRYLVKRTGEKVFLECVQDMDHENMFWYRQDPGLGLRLIYFSYDVKMKEKGDIPEGYSVSREKKERFSLILESASTNQTSMYLCASSPGLAGGPKETQYFGPGTRLLVL.

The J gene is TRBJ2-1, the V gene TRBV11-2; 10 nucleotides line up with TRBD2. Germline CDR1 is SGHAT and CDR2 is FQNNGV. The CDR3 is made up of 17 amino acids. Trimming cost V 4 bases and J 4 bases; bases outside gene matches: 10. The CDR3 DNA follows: TGTGCCAGCAGCTCCGTAGCGGGGGGCTCGGAATACAATGAGCAGTTCTTC. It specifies CASSSVAGGSEYNEQFF.

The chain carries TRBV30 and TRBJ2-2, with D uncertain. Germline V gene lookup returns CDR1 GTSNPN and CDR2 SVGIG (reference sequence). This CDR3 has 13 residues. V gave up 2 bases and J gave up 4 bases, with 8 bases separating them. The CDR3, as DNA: TGTGCCTGGAGTCAACTCTCCACCGGGGAGCTGTTTTTT. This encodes CAWSQLSTGELFF.

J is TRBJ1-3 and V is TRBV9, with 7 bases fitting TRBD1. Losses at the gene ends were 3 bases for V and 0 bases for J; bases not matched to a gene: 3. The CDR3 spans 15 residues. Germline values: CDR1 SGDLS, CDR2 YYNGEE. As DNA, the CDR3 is TGTGCCAGCAGCGGTAGGGACAGCTCTGGAAACACCATATATTTT. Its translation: CASSGRDSSGNTIYF. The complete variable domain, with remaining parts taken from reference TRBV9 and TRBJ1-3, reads DSGVTQTPKHLITATGQRVTLRCSPRSGDLSVYWYQQSLDQGLQFLIQYYNGEERAKGNILERFSAQQFPDLHSELNLSSLELGDSALYFCASSGRDSSGNTIYFGEGSWLTVV.

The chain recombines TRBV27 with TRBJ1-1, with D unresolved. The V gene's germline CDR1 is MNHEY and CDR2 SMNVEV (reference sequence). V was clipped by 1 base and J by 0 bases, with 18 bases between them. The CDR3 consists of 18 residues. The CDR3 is CASSLYGRTAGMNTEAFF. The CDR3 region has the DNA TGTGCCAGCAGTTTATACGGGAGAACCGCTGGGATGAACACTGAAGCTTTCTTT.